This is a list of T cell receptor beta chains from one sample in a study of T cell repertoires and Cas9 in healthy adults. Using immunoSEQ multiplex PCR, the repertoire was profiled, and TCRdb retains in-frame clones only, with some absent. This table holds approximately 23,000 clones, under 95% found once. Material for sequencing was CD4+ effector T cells (CD127+, CD25-, CD137-, CD154-) from PBMCs; culture status not recorded. These TCRs come from a human donor in good health. The CDR3 runs from the conserved cysteine through the conserved F or W. Fields, in order: J gene, D gene, V gene, clone size, CDR3 DNA, CDR3 protein. D genes are given only for firm matches. Rows give clone size only sometimes, using once, few, many, or a class for an expanded clone.

j_gene: TRBJ1-1; d_gene: TRBD1; v_gene: TRBV6-5; abundance: -; CDR3nt: TGTGCCAGCAGATTGAGACAGGGGAACACTGAAGCTTTCTTT; CDR3aa: CASRLRQGNTEAFF
j_gene: TRBJ2-7; d_gene: TRBD1; v_gene: TRBV5-1; abundance: few; CDR3nt: TGCGCCAGTAGCTTGAGACAGGGGGCCGACGAGCAGTACTTC; CDR3aa: CASSLRQGADEQYF
j_gene: TRBJ2-1; d_gene: -; v_gene: TRBV7-9; abundance: -; CDR3nt: TGTGCCAGCAGCCCCCGTAGGGACCTAAAAAATGAGCAGTTCTTC; CDR3aa: CASSPRRDLKNEQFF
j_gene: TRBJ1-1; d_gene: -; v_gene: TRBV9; abundance: -; CDR3nt: TGTGCCAGCAGCGTTATAGGCCCCGGGGACACTGAAGCTTTCTTT; CDR3aa: CASSVIGPGDTEAFF
j_gene: TRBJ2-3; d_gene: -; v_gene: TRBV9; abundance: -; CDR3nt: TGTGCCAGCAGCGGAGGCGAGGGGGGGAACGCAGATACGCAGTATTTT; CDR3aa: CASSGGEGGNADTQYF
j_gene: TRBJ1-1; d_gene: -; v_gene: TRBV6-5; abundance: -; CDR3nt: TGTGCCAGCAGTTTCGGACATACTGAAGCTTTCTTT; CDR3aa: CASSFGHTEAFF
j_gene: TRBJ1-2; d_gene: -; v_gene: TRBV5-1; abundance: -; CDR3nt: TGCGCCAGCAGCTCCGGGACAAAAAACTATGGCTACACCTTC; CDR3aa: CASSSGTKNYGYTF
j_gene: TRBJ2-5; d_gene: -; v_gene: TRBV4-1; abundance: -; CDR3nt: TGCGCCAGCAGCCAAGAAGGTGGGACCCAGTACTTC; CDR3aa: CASSQEGGTQYF
j_gene: TRBJ1-6; d_gene: -; v_gene: TRBV28; abundance: -; CDR3nt: TGTGCCAGCAGTCCAGGACGGTCAGCGATCACCTATAATTCACCCCTCCACTTT; CDR3aa: CASSPGRSAITYNSPLHF
j_gene: TRBJ2-2; d_gene: -; v_gene: TRBV19; abundance: once; CDR3nt: TGTGCCAGTAGTCCTACTAACAGGAACACCGGGGAGCTGTTTTTT; CDR3aa: CASSPTNRNTGELFF
j_gene: TRBJ2-7; d_gene: TRBD1; v_gene: TRBV7-8; abundance: -; CDR3nt: TGTGCCAGCAGCTACCGCCCCCAGGGACAGGGCGAGCAGTACTTC; CDR3aa: CASSYRPQGQGEQYF
j_gene: TRBJ1-1; d_gene: -; v_gene: TRBV28; abundance: -; CDR3nt: TGTGCCAGCAGAACCATGGGTGGGAACACTGAAGCTTTCTTT; CDR3aa: CASRTMGGNTEAFF
j_gene: TRBJ2-2; d_gene: -; v_gene: TRBV27; abundance: -; CDR3nt: TGTGCCAGCAGTTTATTTGGGGCCGGGGAGCTGTTTTTT; CDR3aa: CASSLFGAGELFF
j_gene: TRBJ1-1; d_gene: -; v_gene: TRBV19; abundance: -; CDR3nt: TGTGCCAGTAGTATAGAACCCCAGAACACTGAAGCTTTCTTT; CDR3aa: CASSIEPQNTEAFF
j_gene: TRBJ2-7; d_gene: -; v_gene: TRBV4-1; abundance: once; CDR3nt: TGCGCCAGCAGCCTAGAGCCGACTTACGAGCAGTACTTC; CDR3aa: CASSLEPTYEQYF
j_gene: TRBJ1-6; d_gene: -; v_gene: TRBV6-1; abundance: -; CDR3nt: TGTGCCAGCAAGCGGGCTGCTAATTCACCCCTCCACTTT; CDR3aa: CASKRAANSPLHF
j_gene: TRBJ2-1; d_gene: TRBD2; v_gene: TRBV4-3; abundance: -; CDR3nt: TGCGCCAGCAGCCCGACGAAAGTGGCGGGAGGGTTTAATGAGCAGTTCTTC; CDR3aa: CASSPTKVAGGFNEQFF
j_gene: TRBJ2-6; d_gene: -; v_gene: TRBV5-1; abundance: -; CDR3nt: TGCGCCAGCAGCGGCGGTTCTGGGGCCAACGTCCTGACTTTC; CDR3aa: CASSGGSGANVLTF
j_gene: TRBJ1-2; d_gene: TRBD1; v_gene: TRBV5-4; abundance: -; CDR3nt: TGTGCCAGCAGCCCCCGGGACAGGGGATATCATGGCTACACCTTC; CDR3aa: CASSPRDRGYHGYTF
j_gene: TRBJ1-6; d_gene: TRBD1; v_gene: TRBV27; abundance: -; CDR3nt: TGTGCCAGCAAAGACAGGGGGGGAAATTCACCCCTCCACTTT; CDR3aa: CASKDRGGNSPLHF
j_gene: TRBJ1-4; d_gene: -; v_gene: TRBV28; abundance: few; CDR3nt: TGTGCCAGCAGGCTGTATCTGGGACAAGGACATGAAAAACTGTTTTTT; CDR3aa: CASRLYLGQGHEKLFF
j_gene: TRBJ1-6; d_gene: TRBD1; v_gene: TRBV5-4; abundance: -; CDR3nt: TGTGCCAGCAGCCGGGACAGGGGTTCACCCCTCCACTTT; CDR3aa: CASSRDRGSPLHF
j_gene: TRBJ2-3; d_gene: TRBD2; v_gene: TRBV28; abundance: -; CDR3nt: TGTGCCAGCAGTTCACCGACTAGCAGACGCACAGATACGCAGTATTTT; CDR3aa: CASSSPTSRRTDTQYF
j_gene: TRBJ2-3; d_gene: TRBD2; v_gene: TRBV5-4; abundance: -; CDR3nt: TGTGCCAGCAGCTTGGCTTCTAGCGGGAGGGCATCAGATACGCAGTATTTT; CDR3aa: CASSLASSGRASDTQYF
j_gene: TRBJ1-6; d_gene: TRBD1; v_gene: TRBV5-4; abundance: -; CDR3nt: TGTGCCAGCAGCTTACCGGGACAGGGAGGGAATAATTCACCCCTCCACTTT; CDR3aa: CASSLPGQGGNNSPLHF
j_gene: TRBJ2-2; d_gene: -; v_gene: TRBV6-6; abundance: -; CDR3nt: TGTGCCAGCAGGCTAAAGGGAGAAACCGGGGAGCTGTTTTTT; CDR3aa: CASRLKGETGELFF
j_gene: TRBJ2-1; d_gene: TRBD2; v_gene: TRBV14; abundance: -; CDR3nt: TGTGCCAGCAGCCCGACTAGCGGGGGTCCCTCCTACAATGAGCAGTTCTTC; CDR3aa: CASSPTSGGPSYNEQFF
j_gene: TRBJ2-2; d_gene: TRBD2; v_gene: TRBV19; abundance: once; CDR3nt: TGTGCCAGCCGTCTGACTAGCGGGAGAGTTCTAGGGACCGGGGAGCTGTTTTTT; CDR3aa: CASRLTSGRVLGTGELFF
j_gene: TRBJ2-3; d_gene: TRBD1; v_gene: TRBV19; abundance: -; CDR3nt: TGTGCCAGTAGTATCCGAGACAGGGGACGGGTTCGCCTCACAGATACGCAGTATTTT; CDR3aa: CASSIRDRGRVRLTDTQYF
j_gene: TRBJ1-1; d_gene: -; v_gene: TRBV19; abundance: -; CDR3nt: TGTGCCAGTAGTATAGGCGTGAACACTGAAGCTTTCTTT; CDR3aa: CASSIGVNTEAFF
j_gene: TRBJ2-3; d_gene: -; v_gene: TRBV5-5; abundance: -; CDR3nt: TGTGCCAGCAGCTTGAACGATCCCACAGATACGCAGTATTTT; CDR3aa: CASSLNDPTDTQYF
j_gene: TRBJ2-7; d_gene: -; v_gene: TRBV1; abundance: -; CDR3nt: TGCACCAGCAGCCAATCCACGCTCAGTGCCTACGAGCAGTACTTC; CDR3aa: CTSSQSTLSAYEQYF
j_gene: TRBJ2-3; d_gene: -; v_gene: TRBV19; abundance: -; CDR3nt: TGTGCCAGTAGTATAGCGGAGGCGAGCACAGATACGCAGTATTTT; CDR3aa: CASSIAEASTDTQYF
j_gene: TRBJ1-5; d_gene: TRBD1; v_gene: TRBV5-1; abundance: -; CDR3nt: TGCGCCAGCAGCTTGGCGATACAGGGGGCCACTCGGCCCCAGCATTTT; CDR3aa: CASSLAIQGATRPQHF
j_gene: TRBJ2-1; d_gene: -; v_gene: TRBV10-1; abundance: -; CDR3nt: TGCGCCAGCAGTGAGTCGTGGAGGGATGAGCAGTTCTTC; CDR3aa: CASSESWRDEQFF
j_gene: TRBJ2-7; d_gene: -; v_gene: TRBV7-3; abundance: -; CDR3nt: TGTGCCAGCAGCCCAAGCGGAGGGGGGGCCTACGAGCAGTACTTC; CDR3aa: CASSPSGGGAYEQYF
j_gene: TRBJ2-5; d_gene: TRBD2; v_gene: TRBV11-3; abundance: -; CDR3nt: TGTGCCAGCAGCCCGGGGGGGGAAGAGACCCAGTACTTC; CDR3aa: CASSPGGEETQYF
j_gene: TRBJ2-4; d_gene: TRBD2; v_gene: TRBV6-5; abundance: -; CDR3nt: TGTGCCAGCTCCCCGGGGGGGGCCAAAAACATTCAGTACTTC; CDR3aa: CASSPGGAKNIQYF
j_gene: TRBJ1-2; d_gene: -; v_gene: TRBV7-9; abundance: -; CDR3nt: TGTGCCAGCAGCGTCCTGGTGGGGGCGGGTGGCTACACCTTC; CDR3aa: CASSVLVGAGGYTF
j_gene: TRBJ2-2; d_gene: -; v_gene: TRBV28; abundance: -; CDR3nt: TGTGCCAGCAGTCCCCGGGGCAGGAGGACCGGGGAGCTGTTTTTT; CDR3aa: CASSPRGRRTGELFF
j_gene: TRBJ1-4; d_gene: -; v_gene: TRBV30; abundance: -; CDR3nt: TGTGCCTGGAGTGTACAACGAGGAGAAAAACTGTTTTTT; CDR3aa: CAWSVQRGEKLFF
j_gene: TRBJ1-5; d_gene: -; v_gene: TRBV9; abundance: -; CDR3nt: TGTGCCGCCTACTCGGACACTCTTAGCAATCAGCCCCAGCATTTT; CDR3aa: CAAYSDTLSNQPQHF
j_gene: TRBJ1-1; d_gene: -; v_gene: TRBV11-2; abundance: -; CDR3nt: TGTGCCAGCAGCTTCCGGGCCGACACTGAAGCTTTCTTT; CDR3aa: CASSFRADTEAFF
j_gene: TRBJ2-4; d_gene: -; v_gene: TRBV4-1; abundance: -; CDR3nt: TGCGCCAGCAGCCCGATTAGGGGCCGAAGCCCGGAAAACATTCAGTACTTC; CDR3aa: CASSPIRGRSPENIQYF
j_gene: TRBJ2-2; d_gene: TRBD1; v_gene: TRBV2; abundance: -; CDR3nt: TGTGCCAGCAGTGAACACAGGGGGAACTCGGGGGAGCTGTTTTTT; CDR3aa: CASSEHRGNSGELFF
j_gene: TRBJ2-1; d_gene: TRBD1; v_gene: TRBV5-1; abundance: -; CDR3nt: TGCGCCAGCAGCTTGCGGACAGGGGGGATTCAGGAGGAGCAGTTCTTC; CDR3aa: CASSLRTGGIQEEQFF
j_gene: TRBJ2-1; d_gene: TRBD2; v_gene: TRBV9; abundance: -; CDR3nt: TGTGCCAGCAGCGCAAATAGCGGGAGGGCCAATGAGCAGTTCTTC; CDR3aa: CASSANSGRANEQFF
j_gene: TRBJ2-2; d_gene: TRBD2; v_gene: TRBV5-1; abundance: once; CDR3nt: TGCGCCAGCAGCTTGGCGACTAGCGGGTCGAACACCGGGGAGCTGTTTTTT; CDR3aa: CASSLATSGSNTGELFF
j_gene: TRBJ2-5; d_gene: TRBD2; v_gene: TRBV5-1; abundance: few; CDR3nt: TGCGCCAGCAGCCTGACTAGCGGGGGCCCACAAGAGACCCAGTACTTC; CDR3aa: CASSLTSGGPQETQYF
j_gene: TRBJ1-1; d_gene: TRBD1; v_gene: TRBV7-2; abundance: -; CDR3nt: TGTGCCAGCAGCTTTGGGACAGGGAACACTGAAGCTTTCTTT; CDR3aa: CASSFGTGNTEAFF